The 16 T cell receptor beta chains below all came from one sample that was sequenced in a study of cytomegalovirus exposure and HLA in healthy donors. Sequencing used immunoSEQ multiplex PCR; TCRdb keeps in-frame clones, though not all of them. Among some 290,000 clones listed, roughly 87% were seen once. The sample was PBMCs. Receptors originate from a man aged 25-45 years in good health and CMV-seronegative.

The CDR3 sequence is CASSRASGTGNSPLHF. In DNA, the CDR3 is TGCGCCAGCAGCCGTGCCTCCGGGACAGGGAATTCACCCCTCCACTTT. The chain uses TRBV4-3 and TRBJ1-6, with 9 bases lining up with TRBD1. Germline assignment: CDR1 LGHNA and CDR2 YSLEER. J was trimmed by 7 bases and V by 4 bases; bases with no gene match: 8. The CDR3 runs to 16 residues.

V and J are TRBV10-1 and TRBJ2-7; D not certain. Germline V CDR1 and CDR2: WNHNN, SYGVQD (reference sequence). This CDR3 spans 12 amino acids. Trimming removed 2 bases at V and 4 bases at J, with 6 bases between. DNA of the CDR3: TGCGCCAGCAGTGAGCACGGTTACGAGCAGTACTTC. This codes for CASSEHGYEQYF.

The chain is built from TRBV9 and TRBJ2-2, with D possibly being TRBD2 (6 bases). The CDR3 spans 16 residues. Germline values: CDR1 SGDLS, CDR2 YYNGEE. Trimming removed 3 bases at V and 2 bases at J, with 14 bases between. CDR3 in DNA: TGTGCCAGCAGCGCCCGCCGGGGACTTAACACCGGGGAGCTGTTTTTT. Translation: CASSARRGLNTGELFF.

This sequence joins TRBV29-1 and TRBJ2-7; tentatively, D is TRBD1 (5 bases). Per germline, CDR1 SQVTM and CDR2 ANQGSEA. Trimming removed 2 bases from V and 3 bases from J, with 14 bases in between. The CDR3 has 14 amino acids. CDR3 bases: TGCAGCGTTGAATTGGTTGACAGAAGCTACGAGCAGTACTTC. It encodes CSVELVDRSYEQYF.

This chain uses TRBV9 with TRBJ1-1, with 7 bases that match TRBD1. Germline V lookup: CDR1 SGDLS, CDR2 YYNGEE. With 5 bases clipped from V and 2 bases from J, the junction kept 9 bases outside the gene matches. CDR3 length: 15 amino acids. The CDR3 DNA reads as TGTGCCAGCAGAGCATCCCTAGGGGGCAACACTGAAGCTTTCTTT. Amino acids: CASRASLGGNTEAFF.

CDR3 protein: CASSPKMATEAFF. For the CDR3, the DNA is TGTGCCAGCTCACCAAAAATGGCCACTGAAGCTTTCTTT. The chain employs TRBV18 and TRBJ1-1; the D is unclear. This CDR3 region has 13 residues. Germline V gene sequence: CDR1 KGHSH, CDR2 LQKENI. Trimming pared 2 bases from V and 4 bases from J, leaving 8 bases between.

This clone has more than one count but fewer than ten. The V call is TRBV2, the J call TRBJ2-4; D uncertain. V shed 3 bases and J shed 1 base, with 4 bases lying between them. Germline CDR1 SNHLY, CDR2 FYNNEI. This CDR3 spans 13 amino acids. Here the CDR3 reads CASSDVAKNIQYF. The DNA for the CDR3 is TGTGCCAGCAGTGACGTGGCCAAAAACATTCAGTACTTC. The complete variable domain, with remaining parts taken from reference TRBV2 and TRBJ2-4, reads EPEVTQTPSHQVTQMGQEVILRCVPISNHLYFYWYRQILGQKVEFLVSFYNNEISEKSEIFDDQFSVERPDGSNFTLKIRSTKLEDSAMYFCASSDVAKNIQYFGAGTRLSVL.

The chain combines TRBV30 with TRBJ1-1, with D tentatively TRBD1 (6 bases). The length of the CDR3 is 14 residues. The V gene lost 3 bases and the J gene lost 1 base, with 12 bases spanning the gap. In germline, CDR1 is GTSNPN, CDR2 SVGIG (reference sequence). The CDR3 protein is CAWSSGTPNTEAFF. CDR3 bases: TGTGCCTGGAGCTCCGGGACACCGAACACTGAAGCTTTCTTT.

The rearrangement joins TRBV19 to TRBJ1-4, with a possible D match to TRBD1 (6 bases). The germline CDR1 and CDR2 sequences are LNHDA and SQIVND (reference sequence). V was clipped by 6 bases and J by 8 bases, with 13 bases between them. There are 13 residues in the CDR3. The DNA for the CDR3 is TGTGCCAGTAGGCGTGGGGGCGAAGAAAAACTGTTTTTT. This sequence encodes CASRRGGEEKLFF. The variable domain in full, completed from reference TRBV19 and TRBJ1-4, reads DGGITQSPKYLFRKEGQNVTLSCEQNLNHDAMYWYRQDPGQGLRLIYYSQIVNDFQKGDIAEGYSVSREKKESFPLTVTSAQKNPTAFYLCASRRGGEEKLFFGSGTQLSVL.

The rearrangement joins TRBV2 to TRBJ1-4; tentatively, D is TRBD1 (6 bases). The CDR3 consists of 16 residues. In germline, CDR1 is SNHLY, CDR2 FYNNEI. V was cut by 3 bases and J by 2 bases, with 13 bases left in between. The CDR3 sequence is CASSEFATGTNEKLFF. The CDR3 nucleotides read TGTGCCAGCAGTGAGTTCGCCACAGGGACTAATGAAAAACTGTTTTTT.

The chain uses TRBV27 and TRBJ2-3, with D possibly TRBD2 on 7 matching bases. The CDR3 has 16 amino acids. V was clipped by 1 base and J by 2 bases, with 13 bases between them. CDR1 and CDR2 from the germline V gene are MNHEY and SMNVEV (reference sequence). The CDR3 region is CASSLYRGGTTDTQYF. The CDR3 nucleotides are TGTGCCAGCAGTTTATATCGCGGGGGCACCACAGATACGCAGTATTTT.

The chain recombines TRBV5-5 with TRBJ1-6; 7 bases agree with TRBD1. The CDR3 loop spans 15 amino acids. J gave up 6 bases and V 2 bases, and 5 bases lay outside the gene matches. Germline CDR1 is SGHKS and CDR2 is YYEKEE (reference sequence). CDR3 in amino acids: CASSLTGERNSPLHF. DNA for the CDR3: TGTGCCAGCAGCTTAACAGGGGAGCGTAATTCACCCCTCCACTTT.

This sequence joins TRBV6-1 and TRBJ1-2, with TRBD1 identical over 7 bases. The V and J ends lost 6 bases and 8 bases, in that order; junction bases with no gene match: 15. This CDR3 spans 15 amino acids. CDR1 and CDR2 from the germline V gene are MNHNS and SASEGT. In DNA form, the CDR3 reads TGTGCCAGCAGGGAACAGGGGCTGATAAGTTCCGGCTACACCTTC. Its protein is CASREQGLISSGYTF.

This rearrangement joins TRBV21-1 to TRBJ1-2. TRBV21-1 is labeled a pseudogene. There are 16 residues in the CDR3. The CDR3 sequence is CASSKGSGCSNYGYTF. CDR3 coding DNA: TGTGCCAGCAGCAAAGGATCGGGGTGTTCTAACTATGGCTACACCTTC.

V is TRBV30 and J is TRBJ1-6; a possible D gene is TRBD1 (6 bases). The CDR3 is 14 amino acids. Germline V gives CDR1 GTSNPN, CDR2 SVGIG (reference sequence). Trimming removed 6 bases from V and 6 bases from J, with 15 bases in between. The CDR3 here is CACTGFQPNSPLHF. The CDR3 DNA reads TGTGCCTGCACAGGGTTTCAGCCTAATTCACCCCTCCACTTT.

This clone came up once. CDR3 residues: CASSSNDRSPGEKLFF. CDR3 nucleotides: TGTGCCAGCAGTTCCAACGACAGGAGCCCGGGTGAAAAACTGTTTTTT. The J gene is TRBJ1-4, the V gene TRBV6-6; a possible D gene is TRBD1 (6 bases). CDR3 length equals 16 residues. Germline values: CDR1 MNHNY, CDR2 SVGAGI (reference sequence). V shed 4 bases and J shed 7 bases, with 19 bases lying between them.